This T cell receptor beta chain was sequenced during a study of blood T cells in healthy people across ages. The authors ran a second PCR of about 6 to 11 cycles using a sample-barcoded 5' primer and a J-beta primer mix. Each CDR3 protein is one row after TCRdb ran MiXCR on the 5' RACE reads. This sample has nearly 800,000 distinct CDR3 sequences, with approximately 60% found just once. Germline lookup yields CDR1 DFQATT and CDR2 SNEGSKA (reference sequence). The V and J ends lost 6 bases and 2 bases respectively, with 11 bases between them. This CDR3 comprises 13 residues. Regarding the study as a whole: Among long-lived donors, naive CD4+ cells were more numerous and diversity higher than in aged donors.

The amount of total RNA extracted per sample was at least 5 micrograms. This clonotype was observed once. Its cognate antigen is unknown. Source material: blood. This clonotype was sampled from a man aged 35 to 55 in good health. The genes are TRBV20-1 and TRBJ1-5, with D hard to call. DNA of the CDR3: TGCAGTGCCTATCGACCTGGCAATCAGCCCCAGCATTTT. It translates to CSAYRPGNQPQHF.